Each of the 31 T cell receptor beta chains below was sequenced from the same sample in a study of tumor and adjacent non-tumor tissue in lung cancer (dated by TCRdb to between 2018 and 2020). Bulk unsorted tissue served as the source for RNA extraction, and RNA quality was assessed using a NanoDrop ND-1000 and an Agilent 2100. Distant non-tumor tissue taken more than 3 cm from the tumor edge was used as the normal lung sample. Libraries came from multiplex PCR. The instrument given in TCRdb is Illumina HiSeq 2500. Following protocols modified from ARM-PCR, the researchers constructed TCRbeta libraries through three rounds of nested PCR with primers (Table S4). Through fastp at Q25 and MiXCR, TCRdb rebuilt clones from the public reads, retaining in-frame beta chains. Records with the same CDR3 protein are collapsed into one entry carrying the most frequent genes and DNA. This sample comprises approximately 80,000 distinct CDR3 sequences, about four fifths of them detected only once. Clones ranked in the top ten supply approximately 55% of the sample.

The sequenced material came from distant non-tumor lung tissue. The receptors were gathered from a man in his fifties or sixties with non-small cell lung cancer.

For this clonotype: Mismatch with germline at one junction end may stem from a read error. The gene calls are TRBV11-2 and TRBJ2-5, with a tentative D call TRBD2 (6 bases). The J call could be wrong; TRBJ2-1 is a better fit for the DNA end. In germline, CDR1 is SGHAT, CDR2 FQNNGV. This CDR3 is built from 15 residues. The CDR3: CACSLDQTGRETQFF. The CDR3 bases are TGTGCCTGCAGCTTGGACCAAACCGGACGGGAGACCCAGTTCTTC.

Turning to this clonotype: Because it lacks the conserved phenylalanine or tryptophan at the end, this CDR3 is likely a read error. No DNA is shown, since the ends of the CDR3 on it are uncertain; the CDR3 is the one TCRdb lists. The chain carries TRBV6-5 and TRBJ2-5; TRBD1, as called in the table, went unchecked against the DNA. The germline CDR1 and CDR2 sequences are MNHEY and SVGAGI. The CDR3 length is 14 residues, termini included. CDR3 loop: CASSDTGTAGAQYH.

About this clonotype itself: Lacking the conserved final phenylalanine or tryptophan, this CDR3 likely reflects a read error. This chain connects TRBV5-4 to TRBJ2-2; maybe TRBD2 (5 bases). The CDR3 spans 18 residues. Germline lookup yields CDR1 SGHNT and CDR2 YYREEE (reference sequence). This chain's CDR3 is CVSSSDGQRQTNTGELFY. Written as DNA, the CDR3 is TGTGTCAGCAGCTCGGATGGTCAGCGGCAAACGAACACCGGGGAGCTGTTTTAT.

The DNA of the CDR3 is TGTGCCAGCAGTTACTTCGGCTCTCGGACCAACGTCCTGACTTTC. Protein product: CASSYFGSRTNVLTF. The chain links TRBV6-5 to TRBJ2-6; D remains ambiguous. The CDR3 is 15 residues long. Germline V gene sequence: CDR1 MNHEY, CDR2 SVGAGI. Trimming cost V 1 base and J 8 bases, with 12 bases left between them.

This clonotype was recorded only once. One end of the junction varies from germline; a read error may be responsible. The chain uses TRBV4-3 and TRBJ2-1, with D possibly matching TRBD2 (6 bases). The CDR3 is 14 residues long. CDR1 is LGHNA and CDR2 is YSLEER in the germline V gene. CDR3 sequence (DNA): TGCGGCAGCAGCCAGGATCATGCGGGAAATGAGCAGTTCTTC. Protein sequence: CGSSQDHAGNEQFF.

A single count supports this clonotype. A much larger clone differs from this one at a single base, so this may be a read error. This chain uses TRBV10-2 with TRBJ2-2, with a possible D match to TRBD1 (5 bases). CDR1 and CDR2 from the germline V gene are WSHSY and SAAADI. The CDR3 runs to 14 residues. The CDR3 region has the DNA TGCGTCAGCAAGCCAGGGTCGGACACCGGGGAGCTGTTTTTT. This translates into CVSKPGSDTGELFF.

Of note for this clonotype: The germline gene is not matched at one end of the junction; a read error may be the cause. The V and J genes are TRBV12-3 or TRBV12-4 and TRBJ2-7, with no clear D. There are 14 residues in the CDR3. CDR3 loop: CVSSPTVGSYEQYF. The DNA for the CDR3 is TGTGTCAGCAGCCCCACAGTGGGCTCCTACGAGCAGTACTTC.

Details on this clonotype: This may come from a read error, since a much larger clone is one base off. The chain carries TRBV5-6 and TRBJ2-1, with a weak D call TRBD2 (5 bases). There are 14 residues in the CDR3. Germline CDR1 SGHDT, CDR2 YYEEEE. This chain's CDR3 is CASMLASSYNEQLF. In DNA form, the CDR3 reads TGTGCCAGCATGTTAGCGAGTAGCTACAATGAGCAGCTCTTC.

V usage is TRBV5-4 and J usage is TRBJ2-3, with 7 nucleotides matching TRBD2. The germline V gene has CDR1 SGHNT and CDR2 YYREEE (reference sequence). Trimming cost V 8 bases and J 2 bases; bases outside gene matches: 8. The CDR3 has 14 residues. Here the CDR3 reads CASGSGEHTDTQYF. The CDR3 coding sequence is TGTGCCAGTGGAAGCGGGGAGCACACAGATACGCAGTATTTT. The entire variable domain, with the rest obtained from reference TRBV5-4 and TRBJ2-3, is as follows: ETGVTQSPTHLIKTRGQQVTLRCSSQSGHNTVSWYQQALGQGPQFIFQYYREEENGRGNFPPRFSGLQFPNYSSELNVNALELDDSALYLCASGSGEHTDTQYFGPGTRLTVL.

About this clonotype itself: The junction and the germline gene differ at one end; a read error may be behind it. The chain couples TRBV6-5 to TRBJ1-6, with TRBD1 as a possible D gene (5 bases). This CDR3 has 15 amino acids. Per the germline V gene, CDR1 is MNHEY and CDR2 is SVGAGI. CDR3 amino acids: CASSCTTETDSALHF. Here the CDR3 DNA reads TGTGCCAGCAGTTGCACGACAGAGACTGATTCAGCCCTCCACTTT.

As for this clonotype: A much more abundant neighbour one base away suggests this may be a read error. V gene TRBV4-2 combines with J gene TRBJ2-1; 8 nucleotides line up with TRBD2. This CDR3 spans 16 amino acids. Germline CDR1 LGHNA, CDR2 YNFKEQ. The CDR3 DNA follows: TGTACCAGCAGCCAAGATGCAGCGGGAGTCCCCAATGAGCAGTTCTTC. This sequence encodes CTSSQDAAGVPNEQFF.

In DNA, the CDR3 is TGTGCCAGCAGCCCAGTAGATCCGGACATCCGTTACAATGAGCAGTTCTTC. Translating it yields CASSPVDPDIRYNEQFF. The rearrangement joins TRBV7-9 to TRBJ2-1; TRBD1 might be the D (5 bases). Germline CDR1 and CDR2: SEHNR and FQNEAQ (reference sequence). Deletions cut 5 bases from V and 4 bases from J, with 21 bases between. The CDR3 contains 17 residues.

Judged by abundance, this clonotype is medium-sized (0.01 to 0.1%). The chain uses TRBV5-4 and TRBJ2-5; the D is unclear. V gave up 5 bases and J gave up 0 bases, with 11 bases separating them. The CDR3 consists of 14 residues. Germline CDR1 and CDR2: SGHNT and YYREEE (reference sequence). The CDR3 sequence: CASRVDLYQETQYF. The CDR3 coding sequence is TGTGCCAGCAGGGTTGACCTGTACCAAGAGACCCAGTACTTC.

Worth noting for this clonotype: The missing conserved phenylalanine or tryptophan at the end of this CDR3 makes a read error likely. The chain links TRBV6-5 to TRBJ1-2; D call uncertain. This CDR3 has 17 residues. V was cut by 11 bases and J by 0 bases, with 25 bases left in between. Germline CDR1 reads MNHEY; CDR2 reads SVGAGI. CDR3 sequence (DNA): TGTGCCTTCAGTTCACCTGGACGGAGAGCGACTAACTATGGCTACACCTTA. Amino acids: CAFSSPGRRATNYGYTL.

This clonotype has more than one count but fewer than ten. Mismatch with germline at one junction end may stem from a read error. The rearrangement joins TRBV6-1 to TRBJ1-2; D gene ambiguous. The CDR3 runs to 15 residues. Germline V gene sequence: CDR1 MNHNS, CDR2 SASEGT. The CDR3 bases are TGTGCCAGCAGTGAAGCGGGGAAGGTTAGCTATGGCAACACCTTC. Residues: CASSEAGKVSYGNTF.

On this clonotype: Since a much larger clone is just one base distant, this may be a read error. This rearrangement joins TRBV5-4 to TRBJ2-2; TRBD1 matches at 8 bases. Germline trimming cut 3 bases from V and 0 bases from J; bases unmatched to any gene: 4. Germline CDR1 is SGHNT and CDR2 is YYREEE (reference sequence). The CDR3 length is 16 residues. The DNA for the CDR3 is TGTGCCAGCAGCTCGGCACAGGGGGCGAACACCGGGGAGCTGTTTTTT. This gives the protein CASSSAQGANTGELFF.

For this clonotype: Compared with germline, one end of the junction differs, possibly owing to a read error. The V and J genes are TRBV7-9 and TRBJ2-5, with D tentatively TRBD1 (5 bases). The CDR3 has 14 residues. Germline V gives CDR1 SEHNR, CDR2 FQNEAQ (reference sequence). The CDR3 loop reads CASGLEAGWETQYF. CDR3 nucleotides: TGTGCCAGCGGCTTAGAAGCAGGGTGGGAGACCCAGTACTTC. The entire variable domain, with the rest obtained from reference TRBV7-9 and TRBJ2-5, is as follows: DTGVSQNPRHKITKRGQNVTFRCDPISEHNRLYWYRQTLGQGPEFLTYFQNEAQLEKSRLLSDRFSAERPKGSFSTLEIQRTEQGDSAMYLCASGLEAGWETQYFGPGTRLLVL.

A word on this clonotype: The germline gene is not matched at one end of the junction; a read error may be the cause. This chain links TRBV28 with TRBJ2-7; 8 bases fit TRBD2. CDR1 MDHEN and CDR2 SYDVKM come from the germline V gene. The CDR3 is 15 amino acids. The CDR3 DNA reads as TGTGTCAGCAGCCTAATATACGGGGGGGCCCACGAGCAGTACTTC. This encodes CVSSLIYGGAHEQYF. Full variable domain (outside the CDR3, taken from reference TRBV28 and TRBJ2-7): DVKVTQSSRYLVKRTGEKVFLECVQDMDHENMFWYRQDPGLGLRLIYFSYDVKMKEKGDIPEGYSVSREKKERFSLILESASTNQTSMYLCVSSLIYGGAHEQYFGPGTRLTVT.

As concerns this clonotype: At one end, the junction sequence differs from germline, possibly due to a read error. The chain has TRBV4-3 and TRBJ2-3, with D unresolved. The CDR3 runs to 11 residues. Germline V gene sequence: CDR1 LGHNA, CDR2 YSLEER. DNA for the CDR3: TGTGCCAGCATTGAAGCAGATACGCATTATTTT. The encoded protein is CASIEADTHYF.

About this clonotype itself: A much bigger clone sits one base away, suggesting this may be a read error. The rearrangement links TRBV12-3 or TRBV12-4 to TRBJ1-3; perhaps TRBD1 as D (6 bases). The CDR3 contains 15 residues. V lost 5 bases and J 1 base, leaving 12 bases between the germline ends. The CDR3 loop reads CASSVLDRSGNTIYF. CDR3 sequence (DNA): TGTGCCAGCAGTGTCCTGGACAGATCTGGAAACACCATATATTTT.

This clonotype appeared a few times. The junction shows a germline mismatch at one end, possibly a read error. The rearrangement joins TRBV5-1 to TRBJ2-3; D call uncertain. CDR3 length equals 16 residues. Germline V gene sequence: CDR1 SGHRS, CDR2 YFSETQ. CDR3 amino acids: CASSVKERAITDTQYF. The CDR3 bases are TGCGCCAGCAGCGTGAAGGAGCGAGCCATCACAGATACGCAGTATTTC. Combining the CDR3 with reference TRBV5-1 and TRBJ2-3 gives the whole variable domain KAGVTQTPRYLIKTRGQQVTLSCSPISGHRSVSWYQQTPGQGLQFLFEYFSETQRNKGNFPGRFSGRQFSNSRSEMNVSTLELGDSALYLCASSVKERAITDTQYFGPGTRLTVL.

This clonotype was picked up one time. A much more abundant neighbour one base away suggests this may be a read error. The J gene is TRBJ1-5, the V gene TRBV1. TRBV1 is a documented pseudogene. CDR3 length: 11 amino acids. CDR3 coding DNA: TGCACCAGCAGCCTACATCAGTCCCAGCATTTT. This codes for CTSSLHQSQHF.

Remarks on this clonotype: An end of the junction differs from the germline gene, which may be a read error. The gene calls are TRBV20-1 and TRBJ1-5; 8 bases map to TRBD1. Germline loops: CDR1 DFQATT, CDR2 SNEGSKA (reference sequence). The CDR3 has 13 amino acids. CDR3 nucleotides: TGCAGTGCTAGAGTACAGGGGGATCAGCCCAAGCATTTT. This gives the protein CSARVQGDQPKHF.

A word on this clonotype: Germline and junction disagree at one end, which may indicate a read error. This sequence joins TRBV11-3 and TRBJ2-7; TRBD1 or TRBD2 may be the D gene (5 bases each). This CDR3 contains 14 residues. From germline, CDR1 is SGHNT and CDR2 YENEEA. The CDR3 protein is CTSSPRDEAGEQYF. The DNA for the CDR3 is TGTACCAGCAGTCCCCGGGACGAAGCTGGCGAACAGTACTTC.

Comments on this clonotype: The junction differs from germline at one of its ends, possibly a read error. The chain has TRBV11-2 and TRBJ2-7; D gene uncertain. The CDR3 has 13 amino acids. Per germline, CDR1 SGHAT and CDR2 FQNNGV. As DNA, the CDR3 is TGTGCCAGCAGCTTAAGTCTTCGGATCGAGCAATACTTC. Amino acids: CASSLSLRIEQYF.

This chain connects TRBV29-1 to TRBJ2-5, with 12 bases identical to TRBD2. After removal of 3 bases from V and 9 bases from J, the junction contained 8 bases not matched to a gene. CDR3 length: 14 residues. Germline CDR1 and CDR2: SQVTM and ANQGSEA. The CDR3 sequence is CSVDVLAGGEAQYF. The CDR3 DNA follows: TGCAGCGTTGATGTACTAGCGGGAGGCGAGGCCCAGTACTTC.

This clonotype is judged medium-sized. The genes are TRBV12-3 or TRBV12-4 and TRBJ1-1, with TRBD1 identical over 7 bases. CDR3 length equals 14 residues. Germline trimming cut 7 bases from V and 5 bases from J; bases unmatched to any gene: 10. The CDR3 sequence is CASTTGEGWTEAFF. The CDR3 region has the DNA TGTGCCAGCACTACAGGGGAGGGCTGGACTGAAGCTTTCTTT.

Comments on this clonotype: The CDR3 ends on some other residue instead of the conserved phenylalanine or tryptophan, so this is likely a read error. This chain links TRBV6-6 with TRBJ2-2; 10 bases line up with TRBD1. Per the germline V gene, CDR1 is MNHNY and CDR2 is SVGAGI (reference sequence). This CDR3 has 17 residues. The DNA for the CDR3 is TGTGCCAGCAGTTCATATCCGGGACAGGGGAACACCAGGGAGCTGTTTTCT. It codes for CASSSYPGQGNTRELFS.

The chain employs TRBV7-9 and TRBJ1-1; D call uncertain. Germline assignment: CDR1 SEHNR and CDR2 FQNEAQ (reference sequence). Trimming stripped 7 bases from V and 0 bases from J, with 9 bases between. The CDR3 consists of 13 residues. CDR3 sequence (DNA): TGTGCCAGCATCTCCACCATGAACACTGAAGCTTTCTTT. Residues: CASISTMNTEAFF. The full variable domain, its missing parts supplied by reference TRBV7-9 and TRBJ1-1, is DTGVSQNPRHKITKRGQNVTFRCDPISEHNRLYWYRQTLGQGPEFLTYFQNEAQLEKSRLLSDRFSAERPKGSFSTLEIQRTEQGDSAMYLCASISTMNTEAFFGQGTRLTVV.

With respect to this clonotype: A read error may produce the germline difference seen at one junction end. The CDR3 protein is CSAPTSGRYNELFF. The CDR3 nucleotides are TGCAGTGCGCCTACTAGTGGGAGGTACAATGAGCTGTTCTTC. This sequence joins TRBV20-1 and TRBJ2-1; D may be TRBD2 (6 bases). CDR3 size: 14 residues. From germline, CDR1 is DFQATT and CDR2 SNEGSKA (reference sequence).

As concerns this clonotype: Relative to the germline gene, one junction end is altered; a read error may explain this. The rearrangement joins TRBV11-1 to TRBJ2-1; the match to TRBD2 covers 11 bases. Germline V gene data show CDR1 as SGHAT and CDR2 as FQDESV (reference sequence). CDR3 length equals 17 residues. The CDR3 reads CVSCLSRLAGGNNDQFF. Written as DNA, the CDR3 is TGTGTCAGCTGCTTATCTCGGCTAGCGGGAGGCAACAATGATCAGTTCTTC.